The entry below describes one TCR beta chain. The sample is drawn from a study of cytomegalovirus exposure and HLA in healthy donors. Study background: The Caucasian-associated ancestry cluster held around four fifths of 398 genotyped donors.

Trimming cost V 6 bases and J 2 bases, with 13 bases left between them. This CDR3 has 13 amino acids. Looked up from germline, CDR1 is SQVTM and CDR2 is ANQGSEA. Primers included in the PCR were 60 Vbeta and 13 Jbeta primers. Assay: immunoSEQ multiplex PCR; the TCRdb copy retains only in-frame clones and omits some. The sample holds some 100,000 clones, approximately 73% seen once. Input material: PBMCs. The clonotype comes from a woman between 50 and 59 years old in good health and CMV-seropositive. The J gene is TRBJ2-5, the V gene TRBV29-1; tentatively, D is TRBD2 (6 bases). This chain's CDR3 is CSVKGLFQETQYF. DNA of the CDR3: TGCAGCGTCAAAGGACTATTTCAAGAGACCCAGTACTTC.